These 3 T cell receptor beta chains originate from one sample sequenced in a study of tumor-infiltrating lymphocytes in primary liver carcinoma (dated by TCRdb to about 2017). Blood RNA was extracted from unsorted whole blood using TRIzol reagent, and germline DNA was obtained with the DNeasy Blood & Tissue kit. Sequencer: Illumina HiSeq 2500. Starting from 450 to 500 ng total RNA, TCRbeta-specific cDNA was produced by reverse transcription with a constant-region primer and ProtoScript II reverse transcriptase. The TCRbeta libraries were prepared through three rounds of nested multiplex PCR following a slightly modified ARM-PCR procedure. Each of the first two PCR rounds ran for 9 to 10 cycles using multiplex TRBV1-TRBV30 forward primers together with a Cbeta reverse primer. The public reads were reanalyzed by TCRdb: fastp trimming at Q25, MiXCR alignment, in-frame beta chains only. Rows matching on CDR3 protein sequence are summarized as one entry with the most common DNA and genes. For this sample the table gives approximately 330,000 distinct CDR3 sequences, of which approximately 64% were detected only once. Together, the top ten hold roughly 6.5% of the sample.

The sample consisted of peripheral blood. The source of these receptors is a man between 35 and 55 years old with primary liver carcinoma and hepatitis B virus infection.

The CDR3 region is CASSILGTGGTYEQYF. The CDR3, as DNA: TGTGCCAGTAGTATACTCGGGACAGGAGGAACCTACGAGCAGTACTTC. The rearrangement links TRBV19 to TRBJ2-7; 8 positions match TRBD1. The CDR3 covers 16 residues. With 2 bases clipped from V and 2 bases from J, the junction kept 8 bases outside the gene matches. From germline, CDR1 is LNHDA and CDR2 SQIVND (reference sequence).

The genes are TRBV14 and TRBJ2-3, with 7 bases fitting TRBD2. The CDR3 runs to 17 residues. Germline V gene data show CDR1 as SGHDN and CDR2 as FVKESK. V shed 0 bases, J shed 4 bases, and the junction held 10 bases outside the gene matches. This chain's CDR3 is CASSQETQRDRSDTQYF. DNA of the CDR3: TGTGCCAGCAGCCAAGAAACCCAGCGGGATCGGTCAGATACGCAGTATTTT. The variable domain in full, completed from reference TRBV14 and TRBJ2-3, reads EAGVTQFPSHSVIEKGQTVTLRCDPISGHDNLYWYRRVMGKEIKFLLHFVKESKQDESGMPNNRFLAERTGGTYSTLKVQPAELEDSGVYFCASSQETQRDRSDTQYFGPGTRLTVL.

Comment on this clonotype: A much larger clone lies a single base off, so this may be a read error. The chain carries TRBV12-3 or TRBV12-4 and TRBJ2-1; TRBD1 is a possible D gene (6 bases). The CDR3 length is 14 residues. V shed 3 bases and J shed 6 bases, with 12 bases lying between them. The CDR3 sequence: CASSFRHRANEQFF. The CDR3 DNA sequence: TGTGCCAGCAGTTTCAGGCACAGGGCCAATGAGCAGTTCTTC.